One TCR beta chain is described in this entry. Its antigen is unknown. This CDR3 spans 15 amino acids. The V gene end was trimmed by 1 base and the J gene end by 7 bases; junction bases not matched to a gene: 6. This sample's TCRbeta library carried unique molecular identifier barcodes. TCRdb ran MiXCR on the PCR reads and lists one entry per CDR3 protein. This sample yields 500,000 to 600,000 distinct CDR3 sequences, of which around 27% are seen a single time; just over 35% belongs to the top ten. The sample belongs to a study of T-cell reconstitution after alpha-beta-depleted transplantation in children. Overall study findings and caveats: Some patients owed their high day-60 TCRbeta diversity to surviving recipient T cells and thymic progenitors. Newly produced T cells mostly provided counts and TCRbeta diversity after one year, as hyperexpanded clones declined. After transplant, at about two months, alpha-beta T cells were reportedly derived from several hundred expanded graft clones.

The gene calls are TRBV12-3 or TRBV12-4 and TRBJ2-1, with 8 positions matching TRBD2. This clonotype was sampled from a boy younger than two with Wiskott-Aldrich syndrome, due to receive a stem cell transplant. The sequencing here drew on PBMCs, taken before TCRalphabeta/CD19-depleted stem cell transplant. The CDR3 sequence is CASSLVGGRRNEQFF. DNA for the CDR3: TGTGCCAGCAGTTTAGTAGGCGGGAGGAGAAATGAGCAGTTCTTC.